One sample yielded the 21 T cell receptor beta chains listed below, sequenced in a study of radiation and T cells in renal cell carcinoma. Time point denoted: blood 4 weeks post-SBRT, at nephrectomy. The treatment is: 15 Gy SBRT to primary tumor, nephrectomy 4 weeks later. TCRdb's copy holds only in-frame clones and misses some; the assay was immunoSEQ multiplex PCR. In the table there are around 100,000 clones, roughly 88% of which are singletons. The starting material was blood, obtained from a patient whose treatment included radiotherapy and nephrectomy. The receptor set was obtained from a man in his 60s with renal cell carcinoma.

The V gene is TRBV10-3, the J gene TRBJ1-5, with a tentative D call TRBD1 (5 bases). The germline gives CDR1 ENHRY, CDR2 SYGVKD. CDR3 length: 13 amino acids. Trimming removed 0 bases from V and 5 bases from J, with 5 bases in between. DNA of the CDR3: TGTGCCATCAGTGAGTCGGGGGATCAGCCCCAGCATTTT. Translation gives CAISESGDQPQHF.

The chain employs TRBV30 and TRBJ1-5, with no clear D. Trimming took 5 bases from V and 6 from J, leaving 14 bases between them. In germline, CDR1 is GTSNPN, CDR2 SVGIG (reference sequence). This CDR3 spans 13 amino acids. The CDR3 sequence: CAWERSNGQPQHF. CDR3 bases: TGTGCCTGGGAGCGTAGCAATGGTCAGCCCCAGCATTTT.

This chain links TRBV5-6 with TRBJ2-7, with a weak D call TRBD1 (5 bases). Trimming left V 2 bases short and J 3 bases short, with 15 bases between. The CDR3 length is 15 residues. CDR1 is SGHDT and CDR2 is YYEEEE in the germline V gene. The CDR3 sequence is CASSFGAGRGYEQYF. CDR3 nucleotide sequence: TGTGCCAGCAGCTTTGGAGCAGGAAGGGGCTACGAGCAGTACTTC.

The chain uses TRBV4-1 and TRBJ2-1; a possible D gene is TRBD2 (7 bases). V was pared by 3 bases and J by 6 bases, with 18 bases between. The germline V gene encodes CDR1 MGHRA and CDR2 YSYEKL. The CDR3 has 16 amino acids. The CDR3 DNA reads as TGCGCCAGCAGCCACCGCGGGGGCGGGAGAACCAATGAGCAGTTCTTC. Residues: CASSHRGGGRTNEQFF.

The chain couples TRBV7-7 to TRBJ2-7, with D perhaps TRBD1 (6 bases). The CDR3 is 15 amino acids. The germline V gene has CDR1 SSHAT and CDR2 FNYEAQ (reference sequence). Trimming pared 5 bases from V and 4 bases from J, leaving 18 bases between. The CDR3 DNA follows: TGTGCCAGCAGCCCAGGGGTCGCCAGCCCTTACGAGCAGTACTTC. Residues: CASSPGVASPYEQYF.

The chain links TRBV5-1 to TRBJ2-1, with 7 bases fitting TRBD1. The CDR3 covers 16 residues. Germline CDR1 and CDR2: SGHRS and YFSETQ. J was trimmed by 7 bases and V by 4 bases; bases with no gene match: 14. The CDR3, as DNA: TGCGCCAGCAGCCCCCAAGGGGGCAGGGTAGAAAATGAGCAGTTCTTC. Translating gives CASSPQGGRVENEQFF.

The chain joins TRBV5-4 to TRBJ2-1, with a weak D call TRBD1 (7 bases). Germline CDR1 and CDR2: SGHNT and YYREEE (reference sequence). V dropped 2 bases and J dropped 4 bases, with 13 bases sitting between them. The length of the CDR3 is 15 residues. For the CDR3, the DNA is TGTGCCAGCAGCTTTCCCAGGGGGACTTACAATGAGCAGTTCTTC. Translating gives CASSFPRGTYNEQFF.

This chain joins TRBV5-1 and TRBJ2-1, with no clear D. The germline CDR1 and CDR2 sequences are SGHRS and YFSETQ. The length of the CDR3 is 13 residues. Trimming removed 7 bases at V and 6 bases at J, with 14 bases between. CDR3 protein: CASGYSISNEQFF. The CDR3 nucleotides are TGCGCCAGCGGATACAGCATCTCCAATGAGCAGTTCTTC.

This clone was seen only once. The CDR3: CASSLVGQGISGNTIYF. CDR3 sequence (DNA): TGTGCCAGCAGCTTAGTAGGGCAGGGTATTTCTGGAAACACCATATATTTT. V usage is TRBV7-2 and J usage is TRBJ1-3; a weak D match, TRBD1 (5 bases). The ends were cut back, 1 base at V and 1 base at J, with 14 bases in the middle. Germline V CDR1 and CDR2: SGHTA, FQGNSA. This CDR3 is built from 17 residues.

CDR3 sequence: CASSPTGRAVYEQYF. The CDR3 DNA reads TGTGCCAGTAGCCCTACAGGTAGAGCAGTATACGAGCAGTACTTC. The chain links TRBV19 to TRBJ2-7; D might be TRBD1 (5 bases). The V gene lost 6 bases and the J gene lost 4 bases, with 19 bases spanning the gap. Germline CDR1 and CDR2: LNHDA and SQIVND (reference sequence). This CDR3 has 15 amino acids.

The chain joins TRBV9 to TRBJ1-1; 8 nucleotides line up with TRBD1. CDR1 SGDLS and CDR2 YYNGEE come from the germline V gene. V lost 6 bases to trimming and J lost 7 bases; unmatched junction nucleotides: 11. This CDR3 contains 14 residues. CDR3 in DNA: TGTGCCAGCAAAGAGGCAGGGGGCGGAAATGAAGCTTTCTTT. Translation: CASKEAGGGNEAFF.

This sequence joins TRBV6-5 and TRBJ1-4; 7 bases are a match to TRBD1. With V trimmed by 2 bases and J by 3 bases, 6 bases remained unmatched. Germline CDR1 is MNHEY and CDR2 is SVGAGI. CDR3 size: 16 residues. The CDR3 here is CASSYRQGPANEKLFF. The CDR3 DNA sequence: TGTGCCAGCAGTTACCGACAGGGCCCGGCTAATGAAAAACTGTTTTTT.

The V call is TRBV10-1, the J call TRBJ2-3; 7 nucleotides line up with TRBD1. J gave up 0 bases and V 5 bases, and 2 bases lay outside the gene matches. In germline, CDR1 is WNHNN, CDR2 SYGVQD (reference sequence). The CDR3 consists of 14 residues. CDR3 loop: CASSRDRSTDTQYF. The CDR3 DNA reads as TGCGCCAGCAGTCGGGACAGAAGCACAGATACGCAGTATTTT.

CDR3 nucleotide sequence: TGTGCCAGCACCCGACTAGCGGTGGGCGAGCAGTACTTC. This encodes CASTRLAVGEQYF. This chain joins TRBV2 and TRBJ2-7; 9 nucleotides match TRBD2. The CDR3 sequence is 13 residues long. The V gene end was trimmed by 7 bases and the J gene end by 6 bases; junction bases not matched to a gene: 7. The germline V gene encodes CDR1 SNHLY and CDR2 FYNNEI.

The chain recombines TRBV6-6 with TRBJ2-2, with 7 bases matching TRBD1. Germline CDR1 reads MNHNY; CDR2 reads SVGAGI (reference sequence). The CDR3 runs 16 residues. V lost 5 bases and J lost 0; bases outside the gene matches: 6. CDR3: CASSATGIANTGELFF. The CDR3 DNA is TGTGCCAGCAGTGCGACAGGGATTGCGAACACCGGGGAGCTGTTTTTT.

CDR3 nucleotide sequence: TGTGCCAGCAGCCCCGAAGACTACTTCGCGAACACCGGGGAGCTGTTTTTT. Translating gives CASSPEDYFANTGELFF. This chain joins TRBV11-1 and TRBJ2-2; D may be TRBD2 (5 bases). The CDR3 is 17 amino acids. The V and J ends lost 5 bases and 0 bases respectively, with 16 bases between them. Germline V gene data show CDR1 as SGHAT and CDR2 as FQDESV (reference sequence).

This clone was picked up a small number of times. The genes are TRBV10-3 and TRBJ1-1; D ambiguous. The ends were cut back, 6 bases at V and 0 bases at J, with 2 bases in the middle. The CDR3 runs 11 residues. The germline V gene encodes CDR1 ENHRY and CDR2 SYGVKD. CDR3 bases: TGTGCCATCAGGATGAACACTGAAGCTTTCTTT. It yields the protein CAIRMNTEAFF.

The chain joins TRBV2 to TRBJ2-5; no firm D call. The V end lost 2 bases, the J end lost 1 base, and 8 bases lay between the germline ends. The CDR3 consists of 14 residues. From germline, CDR1 is SNHLY and CDR2 FYNNEI. This CDR3 reads CASSESGPQETQYF. The CDR3 DNA reads as TGTGCCAGCAGTGAATCAGGACCCCAAGAGACCCAGTACTTC.

The rearrangement links TRBV25-1 to TRBJ1-1, with D maybe TRBD1 (6 bases). V was shortened by 6 bases and J by 5 bases, with 13 bases between the two germline ends. Germline values: CDR1 MGHDK, CDR2 SYGVNS. This CDR3 is 13 amino acids long. Written as DNA, the CDR3 is TGTGCCAGCAGGGAACAGGGAAAGACTGAAGCTTTCTTT. The encoded protein is CASREQGKTEAFF.

The rearrangement uses TRBV18 and TRBJ2-7; tentatively, D is TRBD1 (5 bases). CDR1 and CDR2 from the germline V gene are KGHSH and LQKENI. This CDR3 is built from 12 residues. V was cut by 5 bases and J by 6 bases, with 11 bases left in between. The CDR3 DNA reads TGTGCCAGCTCATCAAGCAGGGCCGAGCAGTACTTC. Amino acid sequence: CASSSSRAEQYF.

This rearrangement joins TRBV5-1 to TRBJ2-3, with TRBD2 as a possible D gene (6 bases). Trimming stripped 4 bases from V and 8 bases from J, with 17 bases between. There are 14 residues in the CDR3. In germline, CDR1 is SGHRS, CDR2 YFSETQ. The CDR3 DNA sequence: TGCGCCAGCAGCCCCGCCCAAACAGCGGGTACGCAGTATTTT. This encodes CASSPAQTAGTQYF.